This T cell receptor (beta chain) was documented in a study of cytomegalovirus exposure and HLA in healthy donors. Turning to the study itself: There were some 120 million unique TCR beta sequences, drawn from roughly 200 million T cells, in an earlier analysis. Samples from HLA-typed donors yielded approximately 80 million unique TCRs in an early data release.

The PCR used 60 Vbeta and 13 Jbeta primers. Profiled with immunoSEQ multiplex PCR; TCRdb holds only in-frame clones, not every one. The data show about 160,000 clones, roughly three quarters seen once. The source material was PBMCs. This TCR came from a male donor in good health and CMV-seropositive.

Here the CDR3 reads CASSLGAGGGGANEKLFF. The DNA of the CDR3 is TGCGCCAGCAGCTTGGGGGCAGGGGGCGGTGGAGCTAATGAAAAACTGTTTTTT. The rearrangement links TRBV5-1 to TRBJ1-4; 8 bases map to TRBD1. Trimming at V came to 0 bases and at J to 3 bases, leaving 10 bases not matched to a gene. This CDR3 has 18 residues. Germline loops: CDR1 SGHRS, CDR2 YFSETQ.